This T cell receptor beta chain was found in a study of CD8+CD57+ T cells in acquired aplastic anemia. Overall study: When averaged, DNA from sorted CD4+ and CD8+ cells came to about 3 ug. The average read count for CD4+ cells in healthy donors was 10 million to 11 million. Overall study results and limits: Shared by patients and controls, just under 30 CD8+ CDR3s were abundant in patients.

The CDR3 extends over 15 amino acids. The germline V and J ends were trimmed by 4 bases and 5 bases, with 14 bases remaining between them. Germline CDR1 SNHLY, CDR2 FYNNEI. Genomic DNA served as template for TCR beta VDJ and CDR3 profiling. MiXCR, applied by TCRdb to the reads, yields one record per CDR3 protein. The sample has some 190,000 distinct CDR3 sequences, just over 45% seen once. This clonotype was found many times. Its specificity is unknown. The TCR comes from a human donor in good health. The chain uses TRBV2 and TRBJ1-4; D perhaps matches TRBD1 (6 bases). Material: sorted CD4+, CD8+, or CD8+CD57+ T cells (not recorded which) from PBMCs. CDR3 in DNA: TGTGCCAGCAGTGCAAGGACAGCCAGGAATGAAAAACTGTTTTTT. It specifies CASSARTARNEKLFF.